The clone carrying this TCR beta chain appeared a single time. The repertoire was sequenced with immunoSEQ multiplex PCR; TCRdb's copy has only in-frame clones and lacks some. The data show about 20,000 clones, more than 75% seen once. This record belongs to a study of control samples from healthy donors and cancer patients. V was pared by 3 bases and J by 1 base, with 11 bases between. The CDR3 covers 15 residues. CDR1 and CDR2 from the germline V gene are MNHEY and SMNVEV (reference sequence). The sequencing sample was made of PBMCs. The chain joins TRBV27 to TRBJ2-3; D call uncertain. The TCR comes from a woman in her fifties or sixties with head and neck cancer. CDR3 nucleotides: TGTGCCAGCAGTTTGTTTGCCCCGGGCACAGATACGCAGTATTTT. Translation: CASSLFAPGTDTQYF.